Following are 17 T cell receptor beta chains from one sample sequenced in a study. TCRdb processed the RT-PCR reads anew with MiXCR; each CDR3 protein has one entry. The repertoire consists of about 700,000 distinct CDR3 sequences, with 12% to 15% occurring once and the leading ten covering 3.6%. The sequenced sample was memory CD4+ T cells from blood. All receptors derive from a female donor in good health, serving as a healthy control.

This clonotype showed up many times. The chain employs TRBV12-3 or TRBV12-4 and TRBJ1-1; 10 positions match TRBD1. The CDR3 contains 15 residues. Losses at the gene ends were 3 bases for V and 3 bases for J; bases not matched to a gene: 4. CDR3 amino acids: CASSFRQGADTEAFF. DNA of the CDR3: TGTGCCAGCAGTTTCAGACAGGGGGCTGACACTGAAGCTTTCTTT.

The rearrangement joins TRBV20-1 to TRBJ2-3; D not certain. The ends were cut back, 5 bases at V and 5 bases at J, with 5 bases in the middle. The CDR3 is made up of 10 amino acids. Germline V gene lookup returns CDR1 DFQATT and CDR2 SNEGSKA (reference sequence). Written as DNA, the CDR3 is TGCAGTGCTGCCCAAGATACGCAGTATTTT. Encoded protein: CSAAQDTQYF.

This chain links TRBV3-1 with TRBJ1-1, with 7 nucleotides matching TRBD1. The CDR3 loop spans 16 amino acids. Trimming cost V 2 bases and J 1 base; bases outside gene matches: 7. Germline V gene lookup returns CDR1 LGHDT and CDR2 YNNKEL (reference sequence). CDR3 nucleotides: TGTGCCAGCAGCCAACCACCGGGACAGCCGAACACTGAAGCTTTCTTT. This encodes CASSQPPGQPNTEAFF. The entire variable domain, with the rest obtained from reference TRBV3-1 and TRBJ1-1, is as follows: DTAVSQTPKYLVTQMGNDKSIKCEQNLGHDTMYWYKQDSKKFLKIMFSYNNKELIINETVPNRFSPKSPDKAHLNLHINSLELGDSAVYFCASSQPPGQPNTEAFFGQGTRLTVV.

The sample holds a few counts of this clonotype. The V call is TRBV20-1, the J call TRBJ1-1, with D possibly TRBD1 on 5 matching bases. V was cut by 6 bases and J by 0 bases, with 14 bases left in between. The CDR3 consists of 14 residues. Germline values: CDR1 DFQATT, CDR2 SNEGSKA (reference sequence). CDR3 in DNA: TGCAGTGCCCCCGGGGGGGTCATGAACACTGAAGCTTTCTTT. Its protein product is CSAPGGVMNTEAFF.

This chain connects TRBV5-1 to TRBJ1-1; the D gene is possibly TRBD1 (5 bases). Trimming removed 4 bases at V and 1 base at J, with 14 bases between. The germline CDR1 and CDR2 sequences are SGHRS and YFSETQ. The CDR3 length is 15 residues. Written as DNA, the CDR3 is TGCGCCAGCAGCCCATGGGGACTCGCGAACACTGAAGCTTTCTTT. Translation: CASSPWGLANTEAFF.

This clonotype has a count of ten or more. The V call is TRBV4-2, the J call TRBJ1-3; D is possibly TRBD1 (6 bases). This CDR3 region has 15 residues. The germline V gene encodes CDR1 LGHNA and CDR2 YNFKEQ. The V and J ends lost 4 bases and 2 bases respectively, with 12 bases between them. In DNA, the CDR3 is TGTGCCAGCAGCCCACCGGGGGCGGCTGGAAACACCATATATTTT. Its translation is CASSPPGAAGNTIYF.

In its sample, this clonotype was seen many times. The chain is built from TRBV27 and TRBJ1-5, with 12 bases identical to TRBD1. The J segment lost 2 bases and the V segment lost 6 bases, leaving 8 bases of the junction unmatched. Germline CDR1 reads MNHEY; CDR2 reads SMNVEV (reference sequence). The CDR3 length is 17 residues. In DNA, the CDR3 is TGTGCCAGCAGCACCGGGACAGGGGGCGGTGGCAATCAGCCCCAGCATTTT. Protein sequence: CASSTGTGGGGNQPQHF.

The chain uses TRBV5-1 and TRBJ1-6, with a possible D match to TRBD1 (6 bases). The V end was cut by 4 bases, the J end by 10 bases, with 15 bases between. The CDR3 has 14 residues. CDR1 SGHRS and CDR2 YFSETQ come from the germline V gene. As DNA, the CDR3 is TGCGCCAGCAGCCGTGGACAGAGTGGATCACCCCTCCACTTT. Its translation: CASSRGQSGSPLHF.

Remarks on this clonotype: The junction differs from germline at one of its ends, possibly a read error. The V gene is TRBV9, the J gene TRBJ2-2; D possibly corresponds to TRBD2 (6 bases). Germline V CDR1 and CDR2: SGDLS, YYNGEE. The CDR3 loop spans 15 amino acids. This CDR3 is CANSVSGPNTGELFF. DNA for the CDR3: TGTGCCAACAGCGTAAGCGGGCCCAACACCGGGGAGCTGTTTTTT.

With regard to this clonotype: This may be a read error: a much more frequent sequence differs by one nucleotide. The chain carries TRBV29-1 and TRBJ2-5, with 9 bases aligning to TRBD2. This CDR3 has 15 amino acids. Germline CDR1 and CDR2: SQVTM and ANQGSEA. Losses at the gene ends were 7 bases for V and 11 bases for J; bases not matched to a gene: 20. Here the CDR3 reads CSGGLAGDAHNEQYF. In DNA form, the CDR3 reads TGCAGCGGTGGGTTAGCGGGAGATGCCCACAATGAGCAGTACTTC. Full variable domain (remainder filled in from reference TRBV29-1 and TRBJ2-5): SAVISQKPSRDICQRGTSLTIQCQVDSQVTMMFWYRQQPGQSLTLIATANQGSEATYESGFVIDKFPISRPNLTFSTLTVSNMSPEDSSIYLCSGGLAGDAHNEQYFGPGTRLLVL.

V usage is TRBV28 and J usage is TRBJ1-5; D is undetermined. Looked up from germline, CDR1 is MDHEN and CDR2 is SYDVKM. The CDR3 runs 16 residues. Trimming pared 0 bases from V and 5 bases from J, leaving 14 bases between. The chain's CDR3 is CASSLWGSRRDQPQHF. In DNA form, the CDR3 reads TGTGCCAGCAGTTTATGGGGCAGTCGGCGGGATCAGCCCCAGCATTTT.

V is TRBV9 and J is TRBJ2-5, with TRBD1 identical over 9 bases. The CDR3 runs 15 residues. Germline V gene lookup returns CDR1 SGDLS and CDR2 YYNGEE. Trimming took 0 bases from V and 5 from J; bases not matched to a gene: 5. The chain's CDR3 is CASSVVAGQGETQYF. The CDR3 bases are TGTGCCAGCAGCGTAGTGGCGGGACAGGGCGAGACCCAGTACTTC.

This clonotype has a count of ten or more. The V gene is TRBV7-9, the J gene TRBJ2-3, with 11 bases that match TRBD1. Germline V lookup: CDR1 SEHNR, CDR2 FQNEAQ (reference sequence). This CDR3 contains 15 residues. J gave up 8 bases and V 5 bases, and 9 bases lay outside the gene matches. The CDR3 DNA reads TGTGCCAGCAGCCTCGGGACAGGGGGGCCTACTACGCAGTATTTT. This gives the protein CASSLGTGGPTTQYF.

This chain uses TRBV5-1 with TRBJ1-1, with D perhaps matching TRBD1 (6 bases). CDR3 length equals 13 residues. Germline values: CDR1 SGHRS, CDR2 YFSETQ. V shed 4 bases and J shed 7 bases, with 14 bases lying between them. The CDR3 DNA is TGCGCCAGCAGCCTCAGGGGTCGCGATGAAGCTTTCTTT. Protein product: CASSLRGRDEAFF.

The chain employs TRBV5-1 and TRBJ2-2; no reliable D call. The germline V gene encodes CDR1 SGHRS and CDR2 YFSETQ. This CDR3 is 14 amino acids long. Trimming pared 5 bases from V and 3 bases from J, leaving 11 bases between. The CDR3 loop reads CASRPPPDTGELFF. CDR3 coding DNA: TGCGCCAGCAGACCCCCCCCAGACACCGGGGAGCTGTTTTTT.

The chain joins TRBV5-1 to TRBJ1-5; D unresolved. The CDR3 has 14 amino acids. With 7 bases removed from V and 0 bases from J, the gap between germline ends came to 11 bases. Germline V CDR1 and CDR2: SGHRS, YFSETQ. The CDR3 region is CASREGTSNQPQHF. As DNA, the CDR3 is TGCGCCAGCCGAGAAGGAACTAGCAATCAGCCCCAGCATTTT.

This clonotype has more than one count but fewer than ten. J is TRBJ1-2 and V is TRBV12-3 or TRBV12-4, with D possibly matching TRBD1 (6 bases). Trimming took off 3 bases at V and 5 bases at J, with 13 bases between the two ends. The CDR3 sequence is 14 residues long. This chain's CDR3 is CASSFGGARYGYTF. The CDR3 DNA sequence: TGTGCCAGCAGTTTCGGGGGGGCGAGGTATGGCTACACCTTC.